The source of this T cell receptor beta chain is a study of cytomegalovirus exposure and HLA in healthy donors. About the research overall: From about 180 million T cells, an earlier analysis saw roughly 120 million unique TCR beta sequences.

Comment on this clone: The antigen is undetermined.

With 60 Vbeta and 13 Jbeta primers, the PCR was carried out. Libraries were prepared by immunoSEQ multiplex PCR; TCRdb keeps only in-frame clonotypes and omits some of them. The sample lists 150,000 to 200,000 clones; approximately 81% were seen once. Study-level points and caveats: TCR beta sequences reportedly predicted most subjects' HLA-A and HLA-B alleles accurately. For most TCR sequences rarity was the rule, although some public TCRs occurred in many donors.

The CDR3 consists of 13 residues. CDR1 is MNHEY, CDR2 SMNVEV, per germline (reference sequence). V shed 5 bases and J 4 bases; nucleotides not matched to a gene: 1. The chain links TRBV27 to TRBJ2-7, with 11 bases lining up with TRBD2. This receptor was taken from a man aged 30 to 45 in good health and CMV-seronegative. The source material was PBMCs. The chain's CDR3 is CASSTSGSYEQYF. The CDR3 DNA reads as TGTGCCAGCAGTACTAGCGGGAGTTACGAGCAGTACTTC.